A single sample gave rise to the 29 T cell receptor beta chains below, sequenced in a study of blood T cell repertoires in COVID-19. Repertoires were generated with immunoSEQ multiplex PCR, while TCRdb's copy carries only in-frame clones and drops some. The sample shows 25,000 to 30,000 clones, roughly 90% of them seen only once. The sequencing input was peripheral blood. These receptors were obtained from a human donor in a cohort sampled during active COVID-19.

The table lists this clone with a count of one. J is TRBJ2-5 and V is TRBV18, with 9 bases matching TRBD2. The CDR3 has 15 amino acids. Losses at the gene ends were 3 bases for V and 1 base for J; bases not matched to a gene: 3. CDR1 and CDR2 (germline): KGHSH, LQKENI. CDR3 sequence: CASSPPGLAQETQYF. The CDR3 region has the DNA TGTGCCAGCTCACCGCCGGGACTAGCCCAAGAGACCCAGTACTTC.

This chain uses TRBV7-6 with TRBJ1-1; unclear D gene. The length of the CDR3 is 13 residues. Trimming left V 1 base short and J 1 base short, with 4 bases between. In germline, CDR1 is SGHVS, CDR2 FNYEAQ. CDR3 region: CASSLDRNTEAFF. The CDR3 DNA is TGTGCCAGCAGCTTAGACAGGAACACTGAAGCTTTCTTT.

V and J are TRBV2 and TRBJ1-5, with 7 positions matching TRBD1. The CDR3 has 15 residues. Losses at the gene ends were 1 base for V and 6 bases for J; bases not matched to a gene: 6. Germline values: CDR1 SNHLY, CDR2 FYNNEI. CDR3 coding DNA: TGTGCCAGCAGTGAAGATGGGACAGTGGGTCAGCCCCAGCATTTT. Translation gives CASSEDGTVGQPQHF.

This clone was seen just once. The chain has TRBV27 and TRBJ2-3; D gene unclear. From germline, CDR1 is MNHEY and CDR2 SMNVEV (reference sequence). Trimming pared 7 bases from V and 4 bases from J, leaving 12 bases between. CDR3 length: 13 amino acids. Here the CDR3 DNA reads TGTGCCAGCACCTTAGTCCGGGCAGATACGCAGTATTTT. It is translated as CASTLVRADTQYF.

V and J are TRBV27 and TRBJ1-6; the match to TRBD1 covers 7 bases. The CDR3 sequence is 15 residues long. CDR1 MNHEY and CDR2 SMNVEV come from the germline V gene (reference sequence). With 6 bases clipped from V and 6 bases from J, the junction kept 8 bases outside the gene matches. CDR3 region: CASRFGQAINSPLHF. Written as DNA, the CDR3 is TGTGCCAGCAGATTCGGACAGGCCATTAATTCACCCCTCCACTTT.

The CDR3 sequence is CASSRTSGSYNEQFF. CDR3 in DNA: TGTGCCAGCAGTAGGACTAGCGGGTCGTACAATGAGCAGTTCTTC. The chain recombines TRBV6-4 with TRBJ2-1; the match to TRBD2 covers 11 bases. There are 15 residues in the CDR3. Germline CDR1 is MRHNA and CDR2 is SNTAGT. J was trimmed by 4 bases and V by 5 bases; bases with no gene match: 4.

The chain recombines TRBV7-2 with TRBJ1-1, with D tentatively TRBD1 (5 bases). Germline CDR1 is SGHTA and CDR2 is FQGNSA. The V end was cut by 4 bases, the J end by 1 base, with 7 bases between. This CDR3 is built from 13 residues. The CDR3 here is CASSSQGNTEAFF. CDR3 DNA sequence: TGTGCCAGCAGCTCCCAGGGGAACACTGAAGCTTTCTTT.

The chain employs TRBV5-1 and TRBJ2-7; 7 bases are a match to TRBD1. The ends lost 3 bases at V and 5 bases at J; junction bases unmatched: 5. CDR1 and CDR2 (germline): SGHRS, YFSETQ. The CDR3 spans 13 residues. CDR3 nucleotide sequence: TGCGCCAGCAGCTCGACCGGGACAGACGAGCAGTACTTC. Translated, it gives CASSSTGTDEQYF.

The CDR3 protein is CSALSRGYTF. CDR3 nucleotides: TGCAGTGCTCTTTCTCGGGGCTACACCTTC. The chain recombines TRBV20-1 with TRBJ1-2; D gene ambiguous. The germline V gene encodes CDR1 DFQATT and CDR2 SNEGSKA (reference sequence). V lost 5 bases and J lost 8, with 9 bases in between. The CDR3 has 10 amino acids.

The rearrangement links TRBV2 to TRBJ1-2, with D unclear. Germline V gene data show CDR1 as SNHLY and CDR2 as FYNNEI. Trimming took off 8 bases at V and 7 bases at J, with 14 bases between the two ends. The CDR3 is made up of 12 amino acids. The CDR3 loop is CASLTGWGGYTF. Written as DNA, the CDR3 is TGTGCCAGCTTAACGGGGTGGGGTGGCTACACCTTC.

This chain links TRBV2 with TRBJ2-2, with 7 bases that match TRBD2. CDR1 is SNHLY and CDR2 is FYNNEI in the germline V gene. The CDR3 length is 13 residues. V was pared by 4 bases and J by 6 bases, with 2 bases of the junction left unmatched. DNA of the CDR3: TGTGCCAGCAGTGGGGAGGGCCCCGGGGAGCTGTTTTTT. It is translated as CASSGEGPGELFF.

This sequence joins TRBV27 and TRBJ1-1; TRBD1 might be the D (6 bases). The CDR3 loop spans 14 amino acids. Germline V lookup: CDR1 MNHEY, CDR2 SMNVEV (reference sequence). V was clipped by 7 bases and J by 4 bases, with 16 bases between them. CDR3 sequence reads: CASNPYRVATEAFF. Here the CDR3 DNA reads TGTGCCAGCAACCCGTACAGGGTTGCCACTGAAGCTTTCTTT.

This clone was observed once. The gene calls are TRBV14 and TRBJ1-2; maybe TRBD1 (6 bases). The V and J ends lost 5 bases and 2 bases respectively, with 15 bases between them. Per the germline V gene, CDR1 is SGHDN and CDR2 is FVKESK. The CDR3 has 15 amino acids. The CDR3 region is CASSSGTPLNYGYTF. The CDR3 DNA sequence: TGTGCCAGCAGCTCCGGGACACCATTGAACTATGGCTACACCTTC.

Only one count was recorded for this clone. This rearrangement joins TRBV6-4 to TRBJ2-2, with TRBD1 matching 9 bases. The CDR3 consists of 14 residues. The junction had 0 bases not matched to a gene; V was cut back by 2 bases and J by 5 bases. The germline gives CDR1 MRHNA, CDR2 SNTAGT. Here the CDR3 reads CASSDGQGTGELFF. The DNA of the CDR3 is TGTGCCAGCAGTGACGGACAGGGGACCGGGGAGCTGTTTTTT.

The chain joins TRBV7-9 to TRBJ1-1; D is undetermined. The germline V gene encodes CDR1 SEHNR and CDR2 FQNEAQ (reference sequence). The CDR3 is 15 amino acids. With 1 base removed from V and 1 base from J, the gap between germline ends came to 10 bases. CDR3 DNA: TGTGCCAGCAGCTTAGGAGGGCCCCAGAACACTGAAGCTTTCTTT. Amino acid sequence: CASSLGGPQNTEAFF.

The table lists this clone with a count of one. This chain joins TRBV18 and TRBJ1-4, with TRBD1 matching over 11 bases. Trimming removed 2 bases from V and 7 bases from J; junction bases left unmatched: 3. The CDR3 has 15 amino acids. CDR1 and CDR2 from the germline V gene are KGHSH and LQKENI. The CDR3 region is CASSPGTGGGEKLFF. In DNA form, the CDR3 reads TGTGCCAGCTCACCAGGGACAGGGGGAGGTGAAAAACTGTTTTTT.

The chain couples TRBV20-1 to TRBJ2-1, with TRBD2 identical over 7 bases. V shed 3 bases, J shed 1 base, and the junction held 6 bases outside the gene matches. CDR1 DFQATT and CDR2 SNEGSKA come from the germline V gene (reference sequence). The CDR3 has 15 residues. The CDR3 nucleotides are TGCAGTGCTAGTTCGGGGGGTGGGTCCTACAATGAGCAGTTCTTC. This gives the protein CSASSGGGSYNEQFF.

The CDR3 DNA sequence: TGTGCCAGAAATAATTCAGGGGAGGGGTACGGCGAGCAGTACTTC. It codes for CARNNSGEGYGEQYF. The V call is TRBV27, the J call TRBJ2-7; perhaps TRBD2 as D (7 bases). Trimming shortened V by 9 bases and J by 6 bases, and 24 bases separated the two germline ends. The CDR3 length is 15 residues. Germline CDR1 MNHEY, CDR2 SMNVEV (reference sequence).

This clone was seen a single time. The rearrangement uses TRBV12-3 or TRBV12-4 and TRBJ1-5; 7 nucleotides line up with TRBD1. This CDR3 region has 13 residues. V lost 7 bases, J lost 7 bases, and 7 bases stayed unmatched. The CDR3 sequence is CASTVDREQPQHF. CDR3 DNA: TGTGCCAGCACCGTTGACAGGGAACAGCCCCAGCATTTT.

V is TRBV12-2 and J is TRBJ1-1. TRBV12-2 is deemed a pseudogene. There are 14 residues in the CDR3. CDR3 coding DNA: TGTGCAAGCGCGCCGGGAGGGGGCGACACTGAAGCTTTCTTT. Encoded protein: CASAPGGGDTEAFF.

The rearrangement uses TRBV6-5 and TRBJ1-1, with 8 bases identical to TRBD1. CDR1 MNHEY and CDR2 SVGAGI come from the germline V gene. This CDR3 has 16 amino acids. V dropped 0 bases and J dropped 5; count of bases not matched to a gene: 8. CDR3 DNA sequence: TGTGCCAGCAGTTACTCCCCAGGGGGCGTAAAAACTGAAGCTTTCTTT. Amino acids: CASSYSPGGVKTEAFF.

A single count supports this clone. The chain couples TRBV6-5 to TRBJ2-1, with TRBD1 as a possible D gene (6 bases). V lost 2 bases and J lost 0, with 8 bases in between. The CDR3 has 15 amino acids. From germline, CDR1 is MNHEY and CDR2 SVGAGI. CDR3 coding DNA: TGTGCCAGCAGTTACGACAGGCCCTCCTACAATGAGCAGTTCTTC. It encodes CASSYDRPSYNEQFF.

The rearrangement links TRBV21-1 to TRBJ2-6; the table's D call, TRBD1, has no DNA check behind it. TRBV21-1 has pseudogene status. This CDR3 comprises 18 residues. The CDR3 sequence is CASSHRDRGLSGANVLTF. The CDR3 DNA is TGTGCCAGCAGCCACCGGGACAGGGGGCTCTCTGGGGCCAACGTCCTGACTTTC.

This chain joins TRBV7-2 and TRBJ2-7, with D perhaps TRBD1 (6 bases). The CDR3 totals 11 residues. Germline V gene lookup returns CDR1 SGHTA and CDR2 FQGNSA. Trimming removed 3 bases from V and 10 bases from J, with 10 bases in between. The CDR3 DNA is TGTGCCAGCAGCTTGGGCAGGGGTCAGTACTTC. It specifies CASSLGRGQYF.

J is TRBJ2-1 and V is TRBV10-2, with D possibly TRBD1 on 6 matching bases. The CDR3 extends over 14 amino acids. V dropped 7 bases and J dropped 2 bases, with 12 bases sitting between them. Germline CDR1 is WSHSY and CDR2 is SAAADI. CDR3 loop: CASNRDTTYNEQFF. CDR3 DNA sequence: TGCGCCAGCAACCGGGACACAACCTACAATGAGCAGTTCTTC.

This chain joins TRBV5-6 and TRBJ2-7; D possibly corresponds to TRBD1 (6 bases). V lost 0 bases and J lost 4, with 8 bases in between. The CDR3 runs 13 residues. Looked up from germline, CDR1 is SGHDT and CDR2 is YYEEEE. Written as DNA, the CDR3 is TGTGCCAGCAGCTTGGGAGGGGGATACGAGCAGTACTTC. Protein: CASSLGGGYEQYF.

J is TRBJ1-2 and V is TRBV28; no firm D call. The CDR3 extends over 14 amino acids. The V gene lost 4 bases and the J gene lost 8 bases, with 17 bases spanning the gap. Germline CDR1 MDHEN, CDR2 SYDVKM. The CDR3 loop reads CASSSPTGMGGYTF. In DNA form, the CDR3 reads TGTGCCAGCAGTTCCCCGACGGGAATGGGGGGCTACACCTTC.

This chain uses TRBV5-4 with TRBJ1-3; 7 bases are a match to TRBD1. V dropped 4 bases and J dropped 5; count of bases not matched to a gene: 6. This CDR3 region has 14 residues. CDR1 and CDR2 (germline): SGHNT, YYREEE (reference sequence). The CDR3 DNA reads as TGTGCCAGCAGCACCGGGACAGTAAGAAACACCATATATTTT. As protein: CASSTGTVRNTIYF.

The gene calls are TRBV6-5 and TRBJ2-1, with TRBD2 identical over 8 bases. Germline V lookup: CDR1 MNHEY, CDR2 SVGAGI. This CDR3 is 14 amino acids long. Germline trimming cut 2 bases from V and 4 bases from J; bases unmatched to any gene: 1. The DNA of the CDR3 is TGTGCCAGCAGTTACAGCGGGGGTTACAATGAGCAGTTCTTC. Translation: CASSYSGGYNEQFF.